This passage covers 29 T cell receptor beta chains from one sample sequenced in a study of blood T cell repertoires in COVID-19. Sequenced by immunoSEQ multiplex PCR; TCRdb stores in-frame clones only, minus some. The top ten clones hold approximately 20% of a sample with 57,000 or so clones, approximately 80% of them seen once. Sequenced input: peripheral blood. The receptors stem from a middle-aged man with active or convalescent COVID-19.

The chain links TRBV2 to TRBJ1-5; 8 positions match TRBD1. The length of the CDR3 is 14 residues. V gave up 9 bases and J gave up 1 base; unmatched junction bases: 5. The germline V gene encodes CDR1 SNHLY and CDR2 FYNNEI. CDR3 DNA: TGTGCCAGTAACCAGGGGGCGAGCAATCAGCCCCAGCATTTT. This sequence encodes CASNQGASNQPQHF.

Notes on this clone: The identical CDR3 is also encoded by other nucleotide sequences in the sample. The chain links TRBV19 to TRBJ1-2; D unresolved. The V end lost 3 bases, the J end lost 7 bases, and 12 bases lay between the germline ends. Germline V gives CDR1 LNHDA, CDR2 SQIVND (reference sequence). The CDR3 contains 13 residues. CDR3 DNA sequence: TGTGCCAGTAGTATCCTGGGAGGGTTTGGCTACACCTTC. Translated: CASSILGGFGYTF.

This clone was counted only a few times. V gene TRBV5-1 combines with J gene TRBJ1-4; the D gene is possibly TRBD1 (6 bases). From germline, CDR1 is SGHRS and CDR2 YFSETQ. The length of the CDR3 is 14 residues. Deletions cut 2 bases from V and 7 bases from J, with 12 bases between. Written as DNA, the CDR3 is TGCGCCAGCAGCTTCAGGGGTTCTAGTGAAAAACTGTTTTTT. Its translation: CASSFRGSSEKLFF. The full variable domain, completed using reference TRBV5-1 and TRBJ1-4, is KAGVTQTPRYLIKTRGQQVTLSCSPISGHRSVSWYQQTPGQGLQFLFEYFSETQRNKGNFPGRFSGRQFSNSRSEMNVSTLELGDSALYLCASSFRGSSEKLFFGSGTQLSVL.

The chain uses TRBV7-2 and TRBJ1-2; 7 bases agree with TRBD1. This CDR3 is built from 14 residues. CDR1 is SGHTA, CDR2 FQGNSA, per germline. With 5 bases clipped from V and 7 bases from J, the junction kept 10 bases outside the gene matches. The CDR3 spells CASSLGTDGLGYTF. Here the CDR3 DNA reads TGTGCCAGCAGCCTCGGGACAGATGGGCTTGGCTACACCTTC.

The genes are TRBV9 and TRBJ2-3; 9 nucleotides match TRBD1. Losses at the gene ends were 0 bases for V and 6 bases for J; bases not matched to a gene: 5. CDR3 size: 15 residues. Germline CDR1 and CDR2: SGDLS and YYNGEE. The CDR3 loop reads CASSVEGQGYDTQYF. CDR3 DNA: TGTGCCAGCAGCGTAGAGGGACAGGGCTACGATACGCAGTATTTT.

This clone was detected only a few times. V is TRBV19 and J is TRBJ1-1, with a tentative D call TRBD1 (6 bases). V lost 10 bases, J lost 10 bases, and 22 bases lay in between. Germline-derived CDR1 and CDR2 are LNHDA and SQIVND (reference sequence). The CDR3 consists of 13 residues. CDR3 bases: TGTGCCACCCATGTGGGGGAGGGGGGGGCAGCTTTCTTT. It is translated as CATHVGEGGAAFF.

In its sample, this clone was seen a few times. The rearrangement joins TRBV10-1 to TRBJ2-1; D may be TRBD2 (5 bases). Trimming took off 10 bases at V and 7 bases at J, with 17 bases between the two ends. This CDR3 spans 13 amino acids. The V gene's germline CDR1 is WNHNN and CDR2 SYGVQD (reference sequence). CDR3 nucleotide sequence: TGCGCCACCACCTTCGGAGGCTTTAATGAGCAGTTCTTC. This sequence encodes CATTFGGFNEQFF.

V usage is TRBV19 and J usage is TRBJ1-2; D perhaps matches TRBD1 (5 bases). The germline V and J ends were trimmed by 0 bases and 2 bases, with 16 bases remaining between them. The CDR3 has 17 amino acids. Looked up from germline, CDR1 is LNHDA and CDR2 is SQIVND (reference sequence). The CDR3 coding sequence is TGTGCCAGTAGTATAGACCGGGGGACCTCGGCGAACTATGGCTACACCTTC. Translating it yields CASSIDRGTSANYGYTF.

The genes are TRBV6-6 and TRBJ1-1, with D possibly TRBD1 on 6 matching bases. The CDR3 sequence is 14 residues long. V was trimmed by 6 bases and J by 2 bases, leaving 13 bases between them. Germline CDR1 reads MNHNY; CDR2 reads SVGAGI (reference sequence). The CDR3 DNA reads TGTGCCAGCAGACCCGGACAGACTAACACTGAAGCTTTCTTT. Translation: CASRPGQTNTEAFF.

This clone was seen only once. The genes are TRBV10-3 and TRBJ2-7; 8 nucleotides agree with TRBD2. This CDR3 is 21 amino acids long. Germline CDR1 and CDR2: ENHRY and SYGVKD. V gave up 6 bases and J gave up 2 bases; unmatched junction bases: 27. CDR3: CAISPRGGLAGTEFRAYEQYF. The DNA of the CDR3 is TGTGCCATCAGCCCCCGGGGAGGATTAGCGGGAACGGAATTTCGTGCCTACGAGCAGTACTTC.

This clone appeared a few times. The chain employs TRBV28 and TRBJ1-6; TRBD1 is a possible D gene (5 bases). Germline V lookup: CDR1 MDHEN, CDR2 SYDVKM. The V gene lost 5 bases and the J gene lost 4 bases, with 18 bases spanning the gap. The CDR3 contains 17 residues. Written as DNA, the CDR3 is TGTGCCAGCAGTCCCAATTTTGGGGCAGGGTATAATTCACCCCTCCACTTT. Protein sequence: CASSPNFGAGYNSPLHF.

The chain has TRBV18 and TRBJ2-1; 10 bases agree with TRBD1. Germline lookup yields CDR1 KGHSH and CDR2 LQKENI. The CDR3 runs to 14 residues. The trim removed 7 bases at V and 7 bases at J, leaving 7 bases unmatched. DNA for the CDR3: TGTGCCAGCTTAGCGGACAGGGGGAGTAATGAGCAGTTCTTC. It yields the protein CASLADRGSNEQFF.

The rearrangement joins TRBV11-2 to TRBJ2-7; 7 bases fit TRBD2. The CDR3 has 14 amino acids. With 5 bases clipped from V and 2 bases from J, the junction kept 6 bases outside the gene matches. The germline V gene has CDR1 SGHAT and CDR2 FQNNGV. CDR3 sequence (DNA): TGTGCCAGCAGCCCCCCTAGCGGACCCTACGAGCAGTACTTC. This encodes CASSPPSGPYEQYF.

The gene calls are TRBV1 and TRBJ1-6; the listed D gene, TRBD1, was not tested against the DNA. TRBV1 is a pseudogene. CDR3 length equals 16 residues. The CDR3 loop is CTSSSSHRGFYSPLHF. CDR3 sequence (DNA): TGCACCAGCAGCTCCTCGCACAGGGGGTTTTATTCACCCCTCCACTTT.

The count of this clone is one. The genes are TRBV3-1 (or the pseudogene TRBV3-2) and TRBJ2-7; D possibly corresponds to TRBD1 (7 bases). Trimming pared 0 bases from V and 3 bases from J, leaving 15 bases between. The CDR3 sequence is 16 residues long. CDR1 is LGHDT, CDR2 YNNKEL, per germline (reference sequence). CDR3 protein: CASSQDGGGGLYEQYF. In DNA form, the CDR3 reads TGTGCCAGCAGCCAAGATGGAGGAGGGGGCCTCTACGAGCAGTACTTC.

V and J are TRBV25-1 and TRBJ2-1, with D possibly TRBD2 on 5 matching bases. Germline CDR1 is MGHDK and CDR2 is SYGVNS. Trimming pared 5 bases from V and 7 bases from J, leaving 6 bases between. The CDR3 is 11 residues long. CDR3 in amino acids: CASSRGNEQFF. Written as DNA, the CDR3 is TGTGCCAGCAGTAGAGGGAATGAGCAGTTCTTC.

The chain joins TRBV7-3 to TRBJ2-2; 13 positions agree with TRBD2. Germline values: CDR1 SGHTA, CDR2 FQGTGA. The CDR3 covers 16 residues. J was trimmed by 4 bases and V by 5 bases; bases with no gene match: 4. The CDR3 loop reads CASSPGLAGATGELFF. CDR3 nucleotide sequence: TGTGCCAGCAGCCCAGGACTAGCGGGAGCCACCGGGGAGCTGTTTTTT.

The chain carries TRBV6-5 and TRBJ1-2; D is undetermined. The V gene's germline CDR1 is MNHEY and CDR2 SVGAGI. This CDR3 has 10 residues. With 8 bases removed from V and 7 bases from J, the gap between germline ends came to 8 bases. The CDR3: CASLLSGYTF. In DNA, the CDR3 is TGTGCCAGCCTCCTTTCTGGCTACACCTTC.

The chain has TRBV29-1 and TRBJ1-1; 10 positions agree with TRBD1. The CDR3 is 14 amino acids. Germline CDR1 reads SQVTM; CDR2 reads ANQGSEA. With V trimmed by 4 bases and J by 2 bases, 4 bases remained unmatched. CDR3 bases: TGCAGCGTTGGACAGGGGGCATTCAACACTGAAGCTTTCTTT. Protein: CSVGQGAFNTEAFF.

The chain uses TRBV10-2 and TRBJ2-5; 7 bases align to TRBD1. In germline, CDR1 is WSHSY, CDR2 SAAADI. Unmatched junction bases numbered 4, after V lost 6 bases and J lost 0 bases. The CDR3 has 14 amino acids. The CDR3 protein is CASRDGTDQETQYF. In nucleotides, the CDR3 is TGCGCCAGCAGAGATGGGACAGACCAAGAGACCCAGTACTTC.

V is TRBV11-3 and J is TRBJ2-2; TRBD2 matches 7 bases. CDR3 length: 15 amino acids. J gave up 6 bases and V 5 bases, and 9 bases lay outside the gene matches. Germline-derived CDR1 and CDR2 are SGHNT and YENEEA. The CDR3 loop is CASSPSGLWAGELFF. The CDR3 DNA sequence: TGTGCCAGCAGCCCTAGCGGCTTATGGGCCGGGGAGCTGTTTTTT.

This chain joins TRBV19 and TRBJ1-1; D perhaps matches TRBD1 (6 bases). CDR3 length: 14 residues. From germline, CDR1 is LNHDA and CDR2 SQIVND (reference sequence). The V and J ends lost 9 bases and 3 bases respectively, with 17 bases between them. The CDR3 bases are TGTGCCAGCAGAGGGGGGGCCGGTTACACTGAAGCTTTCTTT. It translates to CASRGGAGYTEAFF.

The rearrangement links TRBV7-8 to TRBJ2-1; 8 bases line up with TRBD1. The germline V gene has CDR1 SGHVS and CDR2 FQNEAQ. Unmatched junction bases numbered 6, after V lost 6 bases and J lost 8 bases. The CDR3 runs to 13 residues. In DNA form, the CDR3 reads TGTGCCAGCAGGGGACAGGACCTACATGAGCAGTTCTTC. Translated, it gives CASRGQDLHEQFF. Using reference TRBV7-8 and TRBJ2-1 for the parts outside the CDR3, the full variable domain is GAGVSQSPRYKVAKRGQDVALRCDPISGHVSLFWYQQALGQGPEFLTYFQNEAQLDKSGLPSDRFFAERPEGSVSTLKIQRTQQEDSAVYLCASRGQDLHEQFFGPGTRLTVL.

The rearrangement links TRBV30 to TRBJ2-5, with TRBD2 as a possible D gene (5 bases). Germline CDR1 is GTSNPN and CDR2 is SVGIG (reference sequence). The ends were cut back, 5 bases at V and 5 bases at J, with 15 bases in the middle. The CDR3 loop spans 13 amino acids. The CDR3 sequence is CAWSRGLEETQYF. CDR3 DNA sequence: TGTGCCTGGTCCCGGGGATTAGAGGAGACCCAGTACTTC.

Worth noting for this clone: The same CDR3 is also encoded by other DNA sequences in this sample. The V and J genes are TRBV10-2 and TRBJ2-2; perhaps TRBD2 as D (6 bases). CDR1 and CDR2 (germline): WSHSY, SAAADI. V lost 1 base and J lost 2, with 11 bases in between. The CDR3 is 16 residues long. The CDR3 DNA sequence: TGCGCCAGCAGTGAGTTGGGGGGATTAAACACCGGGGAGCTGTTTTTT. Translating gives CASSELGGLNTGELFF.

Ten or more counts support this clone. The rearrangement links TRBV29-1 to TRBJ1-3; D is possibly TRBD1 (6 bases). From germline, CDR1 is SQVTM and CDR2 ANQGSEA. This CDR3 has 15 residues. V lost 4 bases, J lost 0 bases, and 13 bases lay in between. DNA of the CDR3: TGCAGCGTTGTGGGGGACATCAACTCTGGAAACACCATATATTTT. Protein sequence: CSVVGDINSGNTIYF.

The rearrangement joins TRBV7-6 to TRBJ2-1, with unresolved D. Germline V lookup: CDR1 SGHVS, CDR2 FNYEAQ. The V end was cut by 6 bases, the J end by 6 bases, with 15 bases between. This CDR3 has 14 amino acids. This CDR3 is CASSALALSNEQFF. Here the CDR3 DNA reads TGTGCCAGCAGTGCGCTCGCCCTCTCCAATGAGCAGTTCTTC. The whole variable domain, filled in from reference TRBV7-6 and TRBJ2-1, reads GAGVSQSPRYKVTKRGQDVALRCDPISGHVSLYWYRQALGQGPEFLTYFNYEAQQDKSGLPNDRFSAERPEGSISTLTIQRTEQRDSAMYRCASSALALSNEQFFGPGTRLTVL.

At least ten counts were recorded for this clone. The chain couples TRBV9 to TRBJ2-7; 7 bases fit TRBD2. CDR1 and CDR2 from the germline V gene are SGDLS and YYNGEE. With 0 bases clipped from V and 1 base from J, the junction kept 10 bases outside the gene matches. The CDR3 spans 17 residues. The CDR3 coding sequence is TGTGCCAGCAGCGTAGAGGCGGTGTCTAGCGGATCCTACGAGCAGTACTTC. This translates into CASSVEAVSSGSYEQYF. The complete variable domain, with remaining parts taken from reference TRBV9 and TRBJ2-7, reads DSGVTQTPKHLITATGQRVTLRCSPRSGDLSVYWYQQSLDQGLQFLIQYYNGEERAKGNILERFSAQQFPDLHSELNLSSLELGDSALYFCASSVEAVSSGSYEQYFGPGTRLTVT.

The chain recombines TRBV7-2 with TRBJ2-5; a weak D match, TRBD2 (6 bases). CDR1 and CDR2 (germline): SGHTA, FQGNSA. The CDR3 consists of 16 residues. V shed 1 base and J shed 6 bases, with 18 bases lying between them. For the CDR3, the DNA is TGTGCCAGCAGCTTAGGGGCGACTAGTATTAAAAAGACCCAGTACTTC. Protein product: CASSLGATSIKKTQYF.